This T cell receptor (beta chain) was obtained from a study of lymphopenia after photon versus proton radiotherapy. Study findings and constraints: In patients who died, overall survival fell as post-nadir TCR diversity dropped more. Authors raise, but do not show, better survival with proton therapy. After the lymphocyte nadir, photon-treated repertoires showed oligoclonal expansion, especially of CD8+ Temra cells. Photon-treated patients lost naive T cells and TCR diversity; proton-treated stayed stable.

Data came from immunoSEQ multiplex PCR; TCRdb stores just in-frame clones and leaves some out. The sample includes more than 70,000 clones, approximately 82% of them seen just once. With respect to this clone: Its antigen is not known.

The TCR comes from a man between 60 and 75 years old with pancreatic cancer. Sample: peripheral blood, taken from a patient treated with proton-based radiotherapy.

The CDR3 DNA reads TGTGCCAGCAGCCAAGATATCCTTCTAGCCAAAAACATTCAGTACTTC. Residues: CASSQDILLAKNIQYF. This rearrangement joins TRBV4-2 to TRBJ2-4; no definite D call. Trimming removed 0 bases at V and 0 bases at J, with 9 bases between. In germline, CDR1 is LGHNA, CDR2 YNFKEQ. This CDR3 has 16 residues.